The source of this TCR beta chain is a study of cytomegalovirus exposure and HLA in healthy donors. Study background: Earlier findings included some 120 million unique TCR beta sequences obtained from 150 million to 200 million T cells. Findings and limits, study-wide: Clonal expansion, a later analysis showed, was greater in HLA-associated TCR beta chains than in equally common others. The classifier was said to identify cytomegalovirus status with high specificity and sensitivity.

In the PCR, 60 Vbeta and 13 Jbeta primers were used. The assay was immunoSEQ multiplex PCR, and TCRdb's table has in-frame clones only and misses some. The repertoire has 200,000 to 250,000 clones, 70% to 80% of them found once; the top ten carry 0.2% to 0.25%. Trimming left V 1 base short and J 7 bases short, with 17 bases between. The CDR3 length is 16 residues. Germline CDR1 KGHSH, CDR2 LQKENI. This clone was observed a few times. Its antigen is undetermined. Sequencing was done on a sample of PBMCs. The TCR originated in a girl under 10 years old in good health and CMV-seronegative. The chain recombines TRBV18 with TRBJ2-1; D ambiguous. CDR3 sequence: CASSPLLVVQINEQFF. The CDR3 coding sequence is TGTGCCAGCTCACCACTGCTAGTGGTGCAGATAAATGAGCAGTTCTTC.